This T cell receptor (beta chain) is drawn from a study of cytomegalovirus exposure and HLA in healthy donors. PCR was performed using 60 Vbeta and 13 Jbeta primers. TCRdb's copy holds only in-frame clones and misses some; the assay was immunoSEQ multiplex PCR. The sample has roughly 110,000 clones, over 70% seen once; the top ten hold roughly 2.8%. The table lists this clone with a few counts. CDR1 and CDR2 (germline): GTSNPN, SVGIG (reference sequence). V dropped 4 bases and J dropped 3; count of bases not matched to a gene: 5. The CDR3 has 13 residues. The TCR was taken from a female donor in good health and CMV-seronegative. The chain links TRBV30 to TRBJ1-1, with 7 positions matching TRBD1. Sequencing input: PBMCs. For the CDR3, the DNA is TGTGCCTGGAACAAGGGGGCTTACACTGAAGCTTTCTTT. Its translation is CAWNKGAYTEAFF. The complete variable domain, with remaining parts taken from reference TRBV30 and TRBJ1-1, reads SQTIHQWPATLVQPVGSPLSLECTVEGTSNPNLYWYRQAAGRGLQLLFYSVGIGQISSEVPQNLSASRPQDRQFILSSKKLLLSDSGFYLCAWNKGAYTEAFFGQGTRLTVV.